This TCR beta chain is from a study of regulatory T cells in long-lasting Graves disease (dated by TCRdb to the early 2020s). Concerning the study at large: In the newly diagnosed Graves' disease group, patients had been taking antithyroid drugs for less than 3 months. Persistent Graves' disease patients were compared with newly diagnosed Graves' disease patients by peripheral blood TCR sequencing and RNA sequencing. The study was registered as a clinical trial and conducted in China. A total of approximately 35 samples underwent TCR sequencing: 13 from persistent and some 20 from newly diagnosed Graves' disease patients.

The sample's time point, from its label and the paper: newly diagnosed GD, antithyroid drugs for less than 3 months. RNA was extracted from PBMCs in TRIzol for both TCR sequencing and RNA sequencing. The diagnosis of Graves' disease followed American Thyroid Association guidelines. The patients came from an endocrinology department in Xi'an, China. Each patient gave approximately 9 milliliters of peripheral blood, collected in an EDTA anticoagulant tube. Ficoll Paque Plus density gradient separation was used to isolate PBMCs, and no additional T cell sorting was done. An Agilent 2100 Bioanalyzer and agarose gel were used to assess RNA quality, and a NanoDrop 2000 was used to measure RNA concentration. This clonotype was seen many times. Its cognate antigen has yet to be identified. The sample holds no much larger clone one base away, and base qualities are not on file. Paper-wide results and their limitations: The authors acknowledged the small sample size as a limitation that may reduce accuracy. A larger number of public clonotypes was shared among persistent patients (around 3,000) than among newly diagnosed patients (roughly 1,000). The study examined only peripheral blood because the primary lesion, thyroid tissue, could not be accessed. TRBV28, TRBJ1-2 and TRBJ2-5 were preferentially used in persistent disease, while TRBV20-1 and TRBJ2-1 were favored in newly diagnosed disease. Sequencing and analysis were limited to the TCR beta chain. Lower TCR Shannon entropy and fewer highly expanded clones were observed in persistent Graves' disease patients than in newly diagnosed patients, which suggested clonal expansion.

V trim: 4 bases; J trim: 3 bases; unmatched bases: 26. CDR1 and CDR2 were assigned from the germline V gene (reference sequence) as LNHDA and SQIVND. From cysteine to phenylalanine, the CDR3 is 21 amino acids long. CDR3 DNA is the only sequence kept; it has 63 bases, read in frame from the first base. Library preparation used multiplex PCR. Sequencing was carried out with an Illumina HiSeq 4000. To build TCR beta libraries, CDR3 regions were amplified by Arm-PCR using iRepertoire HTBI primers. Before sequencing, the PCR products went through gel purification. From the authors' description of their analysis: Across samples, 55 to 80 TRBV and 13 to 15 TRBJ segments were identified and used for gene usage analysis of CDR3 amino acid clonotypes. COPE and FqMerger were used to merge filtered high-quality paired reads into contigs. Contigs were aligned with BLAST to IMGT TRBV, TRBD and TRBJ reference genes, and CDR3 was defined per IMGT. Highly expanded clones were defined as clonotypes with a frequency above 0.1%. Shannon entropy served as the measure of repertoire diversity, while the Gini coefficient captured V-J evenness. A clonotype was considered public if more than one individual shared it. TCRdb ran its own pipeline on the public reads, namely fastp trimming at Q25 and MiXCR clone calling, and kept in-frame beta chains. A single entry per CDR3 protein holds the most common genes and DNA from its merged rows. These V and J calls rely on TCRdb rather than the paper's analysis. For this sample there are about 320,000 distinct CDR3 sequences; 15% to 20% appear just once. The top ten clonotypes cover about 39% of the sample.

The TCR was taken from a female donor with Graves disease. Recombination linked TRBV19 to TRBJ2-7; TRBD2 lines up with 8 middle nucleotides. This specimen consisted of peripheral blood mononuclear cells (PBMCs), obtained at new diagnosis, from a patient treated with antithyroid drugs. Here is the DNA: TGTGCCAGTAGTACCGCATCGTTAGGCGGGGTAGCGGGACAAGGATTCTACGAGCAGTACTTC. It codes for CASSTASLGGVAGQGFYEQYF. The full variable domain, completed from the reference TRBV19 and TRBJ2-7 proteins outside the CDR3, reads DGGITQSPKYLFRKEGQNVTLSCEQNLNHDAMYWYRQDPGQGLRLIYYSQIVNDFQKGDIAEGYSVSREKKESFPLTVTSAQKNPTAFYLCASSTASLGGVAGQGFYEQYFGPGTRLTVT.